The 8 T cell receptor beta chains reported below all come from one sample, sequenced in a study of cytomegalovirus exposure and HLA in healthy donors. The PCR employed 60 Vbeta primers together with 13 Jbeta primers. Clones were read by immunoSEQ multiplex PCR, and TCRdb kept only the in-frame ones, dropping some. The sample lists about 160,000 clones, approximately 80% occurring once. The sample taken for sequencing was PBMCs. These receptors all stem from a male donor in good health and CMV-seronegative.

This clone was recorded a few times. This chain connects TRBV19 to TRBJ2-1; 11 bases fit TRBD2. The CDR3 sequence is 15 residues long. J lost 8 bases, V lost 6 bases, and 9 bases had no gene match. CDR1 LNHDA and CDR2 SQIVND come from the germline V gene (reference sequence). This CDR3 reads CASSRTSGSFDEQFF. Here the CDR3 DNA reads TGTGCCAGTAGCAGGACTAGCGGGTCTTTCGATGAGCAGTTCTTC. Supplemented by reference TRBV19 and TRBJ2-1, the full variable domain reads DGGITQSPKYLFRKEGQNVTLSCEQNLNHDAMYWYRQDPGQGLRLIYYSQIVNDFQKGDIAEGYSVSREKKESFPLTVTSAQKNPTAFYLCASSRTSGSFDEQFFGPGTRLTVL.

The V and J genes are TRBV9 and TRBJ2-2; the D is unclear. Trimming pared 0 bases from V and 4 bases from J, leaving 10 bases between. The CDR3 has 15 amino acids. Germline V lookup: CDR1 SGDLS, CDR2 YYNGEE. CDR3 loop: CASSVGREPTGELFF. The CDR3 nucleotides read TGTGCCAGCAGCGTAGGTCGAGAACCCACCGGGGAGCTGTTTTTT.

As regards this clone: In the same sample, other DNA sequences code for this CDR3. The chain uses TRBV7-2 and TRBJ1-2; 8 nucleotides match TRBD1. The J segment lost 2 bases and the V segment lost 5 bases, leaving 4 bases of the junction unmatched. The CDR3 runs to 14 residues. Germline-derived CDR1 and CDR2 are SGHTA and FQGNSA. The CDR3 reads CASSPRQGNYGYTF. The CDR3 nucleotides are TGTGCCAGCAGCCCCAGACAGGGGAACTATGGCTACACCTTC.

V usage is TRBV4-1 and J usage is TRBJ2-7, with TRBD1 as a possible D gene (6 bases). V shed 3 bases and J shed 6 bases, with 15 bases lying between them. This CDR3 is built from 14 residues. CDR1 and CDR2 (germline): MGHRA, YSYEKL. CDR3 in amino acids: CASSQNPQGSEQYF. CDR3 sequence (DNA): TGCGCCAGCAGCCAGAACCCACAGGGAAGCGAGCAGTACTTC.

The rearrangement uses TRBV19 and TRBJ2-7; TRBD2 matches at 9 bases. V gave up 6 bases and J gave up 6 bases; unmatched junction bases: 12. The CDR3 totals 15 residues. Germline V gives CDR1 LNHDA, CDR2 SQIVND (reference sequence). The CDR3 sequence is CASRTSAGGFGEQYF. The CDR3 coding sequence is TGTGCCAGTAGGACCTCAGCGGGAGGTTTTGGCGAGCAGTACTTC.

The chain employs TRBV30 and TRBJ1-1; a possible D gene is TRBD1 (5 bases). CDR1 and CDR2 (germline): GTSNPN, SVGIG (reference sequence). The CDR3 length is 12 residues. V was shortened by 2 bases and J by 5 bases, with 9 bases between the two germline ends. CDR3 bases: TGTGCCTGGAGTAACGGGGGGACTGAAGCTTTCTTT. It is translated as CAWSNGGTEAFF.

The J gene is TRBJ1-6, the V gene TRBV7-9; 8 nucleotides match TRBD1. With 5 bases clipped from V and 8 bases from J, the junction kept 5 bases outside the gene matches. Germline CDR1 reads SEHNR; CDR2 reads FQNEAQ (reference sequence). The CDR3 consists of 14 residues. The CDR3: CASSPGQDYSPLHF. The CDR3 DNA reads as TGTGCCAGCAGCCCGGGACAGGATTATTCACCCCTCCACTTT.

V usage is TRBV25-1 and J usage is TRBJ2-1; no firm D call. The CDR3 runs to 14 residues. CDR1 is MGHDK and CDR2 is SYGVNS in the germline V gene. The germline V and J ends were trimmed by 1 base and 7 bases, with 11 bases remaining between them. The CDR3 nucleotides read TGTGCCAGCAGTGAATGGGTGACTTCTAATGAGCAGTTCTTC. Translated: CASSEWVTSNEQFF. The full variable domain, completed using reference TRBV25-1 and TRBJ2-1, is EADIYQTPRYLVIGTGKKITLECSQTMGHDKMYWYQQDPGMELHLIHYSYGVNSTEKGDLSSESTVSRIRTEHFPLTLESARPSHTSQYLCASSEWVTSNEQFFGPGTRLTVL.